These 27 T cell receptor beta chains came from one sample sequenced in a study of cytomegalovirus exposure and HLA in healthy donors. The protocol was immunoSEQ multiplex PCR, while the TCRdb copy is restricted to in-frame clones and leaves out a portion. The table has about 64,000 clones, 80% to 90% seen once. Sequencing used PBMCs. These receptors were collected from a woman aged 18 to 35 in good health and CMV-seronegative.

The rearrangement links TRBV20-1 to TRBJ2-3; D gene ambiguous. The CDR3 runs to 11 residues. The ends were cut back, 3 bases at V and 4 bases at J, with 5 bases in the middle. CDR1 and CDR2 from the germline V gene are DFQATT and SNEGSKA (reference sequence). The CDR3 coding sequence is TGCAGTGCTAGCCTGTCAGATACGCAGTATTTT. Translated: CSASLSDTQYF.

V gene TRBV27 combines with J gene TRBJ2-7; the D is unclear. CDR3 length: 15 residues. Trimming cost V 3 bases and J 6 bases, with 18 bases left between them. Germline CDR1 and CDR2: MNHEY and SMNVEV (reference sequence). The CDR3 nucleotides are TGTGCCAGCAGTTTTGCTCCGGGTTTTTCGCTCGAGCAGTACTTC. Protein: CASSFAPGFSLEQYF.

The chain recombines TRBV6-1 with TRBJ1-4, with no clear D. V was cut by 6 bases and J by 8 bases, with 16 bases left in between. This CDR3 is 14 amino acids long. Germline CDR1 and CDR2: MNHNS and SASEGT. CDR3 sequence: CASRLSKNLEKLFF. The DNA of the CDR3 is TGTGCCAGCAGACTGAGCAAGAATTTGGAAAAACTGTTTTTT.

The CDR3 region has the DNA TGTGCCAGCAGTGCGGGAGGGATGAGCACAGATACGCAGTATTTT. Its translation: CASSAGGMSTDTQYF. The V gene is TRBV13, the J gene TRBJ2-3, with 9 bases fitting TRBD2. Germline V lookup: CDR1 PRHDT, CDR2 FYEKMQ (reference sequence). The CDR3 is 15 amino acids. V lost 6 bases to trimming and J lost 0 bases; unmatched junction nucleotides: 4.

CDR3 in DNA: TGTGCCAGTAGGACAATTGGCACTAGCGGGATTTCAGATACGCAGTATTTT. This encodes CASRTIGTSGISDTQYF. The V and J genes are TRBV19 and TRBJ2-3; 10 positions match TRBD2. The junction had 13 bases not matched to a gene; V was cut back by 6 bases and J by 4 bases. There are 17 residues in the CDR3. Germline V gene lookup returns CDR1 LNHDA and CDR2 SQIVND (reference sequence).

CDR3 in amino acids: CASSFDRTNEKLFF. CDR3 sequence (DNA): TGTGCCAGCAGCTTTGACAGAACCAATGAAAAACTGTTTTTT. The chain joins TRBV5-6 to TRBJ1-4; tentatively, D is TRBD1 (5 bases). V lost 2 bases and J lost 5, with 10 bases in between. The germline CDR1 and CDR2 sequences are SGHDT and YYEEEE. The CDR3 is 14 residues long.

This chain links TRBV2 with TRBJ2-7; 13 nucleotides line up with TRBD2. The V segment lost 6 bases and the J segment 2 bases; nucleotides outside the gene matches: 7. Germline V gives CDR1 SNHLY, CDR2 FYNNEI. The CDR3 loop spans 16 amino acids. The CDR3 sequence: CASRVILAGGPYEQYF. In DNA, the CDR3 is TGTGCCAGCAGGGTCATACTAGCGGGGGGGCCCTACGAGCAGTACTTC.

This clone was counted once. The genes are TRBV27 and TRBJ2-1; 10 bases map to TRBD2. V was pared by 8 bases and J by 7 bases, with 11 bases of the junction left unmatched. In germline, CDR1 is MNHEY, CDR2 SMNVEV (reference sequence). The length of the CDR3 is 15 residues. CDR3: CASQELAGVVNEQFF. The DNA for the CDR3 is TGTGCCAGCCAAGAGCTAGCGGGAGTTGTTAATGAGCAGTTCTTC.

J is TRBJ1-5 and V is TRBV19, with 8 bases fitting TRBD1. Germline V gene sequence: CDR1 LNHDA, CDR2 SQIVND (reference sequence). J gave up 7 bases and V 5 bases, and 13 bases lay outside the gene matches. The CDR3 covers 16 residues. This CDR3 is CASSVGQGGVGQPQHF. As DNA, the CDR3 is TGTGCCAGTAGTGTCGGACAGGGAGGAGTGGGCCAGCCCCAGCATTTT.

This clone was counted between two and nine times. V gene TRBV18 combines with J gene TRBJ2-5; D is possibly TRBD1 (6 bases). The CDR3 is 15 amino acids. V was clipped by 0 bases and J by 5 bases, with 13 bases between them. Germline loops: CDR1 KGHSH, CDR2 LQKENI. CDR3 in amino acids: CASSPPGHTRETQYF. Here the CDR3 DNA reads TGTGCCAGCTCACCACCGGGACACACAAGGGAGACCCAGTACTTC.

The gene calls are TRBV2 and TRBJ2-7, with 13 nucleotides matching TRBD2. The junction had 15 bases not matched to a gene; V was cut back by 4 bases and J by 3 bases. The CDR3 loop spans 19 amino acids. From germline, CDR1 is SNHLY and CDR2 FYNNEI. In nucleotides, the CDR3 is TGTGCCAGCAGTGGAGGGCCGGGACTAGCGGGGCCTTCGATCTACGAGCAGTACTTC. Protein product: CASSGGPGLAGPSIYEQYF.

The genes are TRBV4-1 and TRBJ2-7, with TRBD1 identical over 8 bases. Unmatched junction bases numbered 3, after V lost 2 bases and J lost 3 bases. This CDR3 region has 14 residues. CDR1 is MGHRA and CDR2 is YSYEKL in the germline V gene. In nucleotides, the CDR3 is TGCGCCAGCAGCCAACAGGGGGCGGACTACGAGCAGTACTTC. Its protein product is CASSQQGADYEQYF.

The rearrangement links TRBV5-5 to TRBJ2-2; D not resolved. The CDR3 spans 14 residues. Germline CDR1 reads SGHKS; CDR2 reads YYEKEE (reference sequence). Trimming cost V 0 bases and J 2 bases, with 5 bases left between them. The CDR3 DNA reads as TGTGCCAGCAGCTTGGGGCCCAACACCGGGGAGCTGTTTTTT. Protein product: CASSLGPNTGELFF. Complete variable domain (other parts from reference TRBV5-5 and TRBJ2-2): DAGVTQSPTHLIKTRGQQVTLRCSPISGHKSVSWYQQVLGQGPQFIFQYYEKEERGRGNFPDRFSARQFPNYSSELNVNALLLGDSALYLCASSLGPNTGELFFGEGSRLTVL.

The chain uses TRBV29-1 and TRBJ1-4, with D perhaps matching TRBD1 (5 bases). This CDR3 comprises 13 residues. The V gene's germline CDR1 is SQVTM and CDR2 ANQGSEA. V lost 6 bases to trimming and J lost 0 bases, with 8 bases between them. CDR3 in amino acids: CSVAGPTNEKLFF. DNA of the CDR3: TGCAGCGTCGCGGGGCCAACTAATGAAAAACTGTTTTTT.

The rearrangement links TRBV27 to TRBJ2-7, with 8 positions matching TRBD1. Germline V lookup: CDR1 MNHEY, CDR2 SMNVEV (reference sequence). J was trimmed by 5 bases and V by 6 bases; bases with no gene match: 9. The CDR3 runs 14 residues. The CDR3 DNA reads as TGTGCCAGCAGCTCCCTGAGGACAGGGCACGAGCAGTACTTC. As protein: CASSSLRTGHEQYF.

The chain combines TRBV7-8 with TRBJ2-2; TRBD2 matches at 8 bases. Germline V lookup: CDR1 SGHVS, CDR2 FQNEAQ. With 5 bases clipped from V and 0 bases from J, the junction kept 5 bases outside the gene matches. This CDR3 spans 16 amino acids. CDR3 amino acids: CASSPSGGPNTGELFF. In DNA, the CDR3 is TGTGCCAGCAGCCCCAGCGGGGGACCGAACACCGGGGAGCTGTTTTTT. Based on the CDR3 plus reference TRBV7-8 and TRBJ2-2, the full variable domain is GAGVSQSPRYKVAKRGQDVALRCDPISGHVSLFWYQQALGQGPEFLTYFQNEAQLDKSGLPSDRFFAERPEGSVSTLKIQRTQQEDSAVYLCASSPSGGPNTGELFFGEGSRLTVL.

V gene TRBV4-1 combines with J gene TRBJ1-3; the D gene is possibly TRBD1 (5 bases). V was shortened by 3 bases and J by 1 base, with 7 bases between the two germline ends. Looked up from germline, CDR1 is MGHRA and CDR2 is YSYEKL. This CDR3 contains 14 residues. The CDR3 loop reads CASSHPGSGNTIYF. CDR3 nucleotides: TGCGCCAGCAGCCACCCAGGGTCTGGAAACACCATATATTTT.

This chain joins TRBV11-2 and TRBJ2-7; D call uncertain. Germline loops: CDR1 SGHAT, CDR2 FQNNGV. There are 13 residues in the CDR3. Trimming removed 4 bases at V and 2 bases at J, with 9 bases between. CDR3 sequence reads: CASSYLNTYEQYF. DNA for the CDR3: TGTGCCAGCAGCTACTTAAATACCTACGAGCAGTACTTC.

The V gene is TRBV9, the J gene TRBJ1-2; TRBD1 matches 7 bases. CDR3 size: 16 residues. V lost 2 bases, J lost 6 bases, and 13 bases stayed unmatched. Germline V CDR1 and CDR2: SGDLS, YYNGEE. The chain's CDR3 is CASSVPDPTGMNGYTF. For the CDR3, the DNA is TGTGCCAGCAGCGTCCCCGACCCGACAGGGATGAATGGCTACACCTTC. Using reference TRBV9 and TRBJ1-2 for the parts outside the CDR3, the full variable domain is DSGVTQTPKHLITATGQRVTLRCSPRSGDLSVYWYQQSLDQGLQFLIQYYNGEERAKGNILERFSAQQFPDLHSELNLSSLELGDSALYFCASSVPDPTGMNGYTFGSGTRLTVV.

V is TRBV9 and J is TRBJ2-1; tentatively, D is TRBD2 (5 bases). CDR3 length equals 14 residues. Germline V gives CDR1 SGDLS, CDR2 YYNGEE. V was clipped by 0 bases and J by 8 bases, with 12 bases between them. The CDR3 DNA is TGTGCCAGCAGCGTAGGTACTAGTCGGGATGAGCAGTTCTTC. Translating it yields CASSVGTSRDEQFF.

The V and J genes are TRBV6-1 and TRBJ2-7; TRBD2 agrees at 8 bases. The CDR3 contains 15 residues. Germline V gene data show CDR1 as MNHNS and CDR2 as SASEGT. Trimming took 7 bases from V and 5 from J; bases not matched to a gene: 13. The CDR3 DNA is TGTGCCAGCATCGAGCAAGCGGGAGTCTTCCACGAGCAGTACTTC. Protein product: CASIEQAGVFHEQYF.

The chain recombines TRBV30 with TRBJ2-7, with 11 bases identical to TRBD2. The CDR3 consists of 14 residues. V lost 0 bases to trimming and J lost 2 bases; unmatched junction nucleotides: 0. In germline, CDR1 is GTSNPN, CDR2 SVGIG (reference sequence). Here the CDR3 reads CAWSVTSGTYEQYF. The CDR3 nucleotides are TGTGCCTGGAGTGTGACTAGCGGGACCTACGAGCAGTACTTC.

The rearrangement uses TRBV6-4 and TRBJ1-1; D is possibly TRBD1 (5 bases). Germline V gene sequence: CDR1 MRHNA, CDR2 SNTAGT. The V gene lost 4 bases and the J gene lost 4 bases, with 10 bases spanning the gap. The CDR3 consists of 13 residues. CDR3: CASSVQGGTEAFF. CDR3 DNA sequence: TGTGCCAGCAGTGTCCAGGGAGGCACTGAAGCTTTCTTT.

The chain has TRBV9 and TRBJ2-3, with 11 bases matching TRBD2. This CDR3 comprises 17 residues. The germline gives CDR1 SGDLS, CDR2 YYNGEE. V gave up 0 bases and J gave up 2 bases; unmatched junction bases: 5. The CDR3 DNA sequence: TGTGCCAGCAGCGTAGAGTCTAGCGGGAGGTTCACAGATACGCAGTATTTT. Amino acids: CASSVESSGRFTDTQYF.

The chain combines TRBV7-9 with TRBJ1-3; D remains unclear. Trimming shortened V by 6 bases and J by 7 bases, and 25 bases separated the two germline ends. The V gene's germline CDR1 is SEHNR and CDR2 FQNEAQ (reference sequence). The CDR3 runs 17 residues. The CDR3 spells CASSINLGPAVGNTIYF. The CDR3 DNA is TGTGCCAGCAGTATCAACCTCGGTCCAGCGGTTGGGAACACCATATATTTT.

The V call is TRBV9, the J call TRBJ1-1; tentatively, D is TRBD1 (6 bases). CDR1 SGDLS and CDR2 YYNGEE come from the germline V gene. The CDR3 has 14 residues. The V and J ends lost 0 bases and 6 bases respectively, with 12 bases between them. The CDR3 coding sequence is TGTGCCAGCAGCGTAGGACAGGTTGGTCCTGAAGCTTTCTTT. It is translated as CASSVGQVGPEAFF.

The rearrangement uses TRBV30 and TRBJ2-7, with 8 bases aligning to TRBD1. CDR1 is GTSNPN, CDR2 SVGIG, per germline (reference sequence). V gave up 2 bases and J gave up 3 bases; unmatched junction bases: 9. The CDR3 has 15 residues. The CDR3: CAWSPKDRDNYEQYF. The CDR3 DNA reads TGTGCCTGGAGTCCTAAGGACAGGGACAACTACGAGCAGTACTTC.